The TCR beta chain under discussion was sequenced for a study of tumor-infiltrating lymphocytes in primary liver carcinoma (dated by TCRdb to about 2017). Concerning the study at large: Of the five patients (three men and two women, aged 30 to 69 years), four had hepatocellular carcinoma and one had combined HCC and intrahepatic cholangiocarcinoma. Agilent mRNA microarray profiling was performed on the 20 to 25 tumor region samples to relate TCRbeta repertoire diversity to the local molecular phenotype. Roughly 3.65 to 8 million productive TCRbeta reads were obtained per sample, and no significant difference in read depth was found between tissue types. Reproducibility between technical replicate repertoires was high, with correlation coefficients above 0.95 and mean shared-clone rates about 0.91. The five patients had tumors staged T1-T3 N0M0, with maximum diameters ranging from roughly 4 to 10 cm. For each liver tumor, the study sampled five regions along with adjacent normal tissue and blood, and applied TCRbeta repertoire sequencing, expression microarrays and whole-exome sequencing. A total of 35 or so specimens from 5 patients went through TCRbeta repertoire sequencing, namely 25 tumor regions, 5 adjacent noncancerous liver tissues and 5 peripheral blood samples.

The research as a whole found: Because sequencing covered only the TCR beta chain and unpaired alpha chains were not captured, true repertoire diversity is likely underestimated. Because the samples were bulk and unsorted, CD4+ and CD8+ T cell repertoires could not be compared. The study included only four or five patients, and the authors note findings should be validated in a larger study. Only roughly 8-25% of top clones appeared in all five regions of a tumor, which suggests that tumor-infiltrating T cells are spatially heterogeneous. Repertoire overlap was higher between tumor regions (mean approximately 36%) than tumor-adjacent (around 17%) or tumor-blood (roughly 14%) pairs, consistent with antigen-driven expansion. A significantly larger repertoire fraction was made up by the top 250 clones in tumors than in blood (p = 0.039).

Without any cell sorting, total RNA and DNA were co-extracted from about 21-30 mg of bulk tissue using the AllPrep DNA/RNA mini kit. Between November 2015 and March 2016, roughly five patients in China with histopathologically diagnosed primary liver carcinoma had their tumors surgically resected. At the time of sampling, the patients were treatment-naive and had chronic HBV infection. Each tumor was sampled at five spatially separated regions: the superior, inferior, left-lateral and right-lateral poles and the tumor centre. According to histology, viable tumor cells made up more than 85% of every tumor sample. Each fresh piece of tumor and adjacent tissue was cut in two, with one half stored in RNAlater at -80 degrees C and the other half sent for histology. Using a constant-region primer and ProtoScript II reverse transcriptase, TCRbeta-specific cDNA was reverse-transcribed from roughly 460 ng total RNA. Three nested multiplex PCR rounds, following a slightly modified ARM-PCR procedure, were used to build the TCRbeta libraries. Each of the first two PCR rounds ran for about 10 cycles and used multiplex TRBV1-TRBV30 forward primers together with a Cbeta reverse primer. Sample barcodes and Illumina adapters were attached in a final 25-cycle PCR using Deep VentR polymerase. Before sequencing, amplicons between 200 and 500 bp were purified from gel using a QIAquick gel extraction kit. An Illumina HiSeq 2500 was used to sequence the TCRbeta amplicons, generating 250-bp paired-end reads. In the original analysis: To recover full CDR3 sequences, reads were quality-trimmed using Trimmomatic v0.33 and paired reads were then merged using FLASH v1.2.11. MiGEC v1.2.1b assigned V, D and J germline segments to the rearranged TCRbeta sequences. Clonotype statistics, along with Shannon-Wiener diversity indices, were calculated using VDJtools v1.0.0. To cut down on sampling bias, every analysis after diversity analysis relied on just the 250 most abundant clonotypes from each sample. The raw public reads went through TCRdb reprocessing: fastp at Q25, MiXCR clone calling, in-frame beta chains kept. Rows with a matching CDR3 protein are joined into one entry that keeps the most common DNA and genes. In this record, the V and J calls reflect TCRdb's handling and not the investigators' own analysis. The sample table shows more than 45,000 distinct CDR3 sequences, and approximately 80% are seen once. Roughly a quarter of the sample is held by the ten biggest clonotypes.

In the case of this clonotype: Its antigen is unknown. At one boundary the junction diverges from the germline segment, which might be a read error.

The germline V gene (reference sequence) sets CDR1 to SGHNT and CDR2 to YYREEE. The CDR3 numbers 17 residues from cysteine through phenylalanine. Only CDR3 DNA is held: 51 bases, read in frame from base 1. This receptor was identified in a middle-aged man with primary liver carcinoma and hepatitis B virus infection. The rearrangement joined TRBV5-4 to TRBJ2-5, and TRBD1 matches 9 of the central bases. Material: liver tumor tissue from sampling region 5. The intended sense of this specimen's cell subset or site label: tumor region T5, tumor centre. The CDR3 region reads CASCLGPGQGGTETQYF. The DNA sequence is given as TGTGCCAGCTGCTTGGGTCCGGGACAGGGCGGGACCGAGACCCAGTACTTC. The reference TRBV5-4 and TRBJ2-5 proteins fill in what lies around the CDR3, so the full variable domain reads ETGVTQSPTHLIKTRGQQVTLRCSSQSGHNTVSWYQQALGQGPQFIFQYYREEENGRGNFPPRFSGLQFPNYSSELNVNALELDDSALYLCASCLGPGQGGTETQYFGPGTRLLVL.